Sequencing of this TCR beta chain was carried out in a study of cytomegalovirus exposure and HLA in healthy donors. Study details: Under 85% of some 390 genotyped donors fell in the Caucasian-associated ancestry cluster.

With V trimmed by 2 bases and J by 4 bases, 10 bases remained unmatched. The CDR3 covers 16 residues. Looked up from germline, CDR1 is MNHNY and CDR2 is SVGAGI (reference sequence). Study results and caveats: According to an earlier analysis, most TCR beta V segments yielded productive rearrangements about 90% or about 30% of the time. Certain sequence variants were highly shared and formed a cluster, and this cluster was likely a sequencing artifact.

PCR primers comprised 60 Vbeta and 13 Jbeta primers. The assay was immunoSEQ multiplex PCR, and TCRdb's table has in-frame clones only and misses some. The sample yields roughly 120,000 clones, about 72% seen once. Comment on this clone: The antigen remains undetermined.

V is TRBV6-6 and J is TRBJ2-5, with 7 bases matching TRBD1. The sequencing input was PBMCs. The source is a man aged 30 to 39 in good health and CMV-seropositive. The CDR3 nucleotides are TGTGCCAGCAGTTACGGACAGGCCTTCGAGATAGAGACCCAGTACTTC. Amino acid sequence: CASSYGQAFEIETQYF.